The 25 T cell receptor beta chains reported below all come from one sample, sequenced in a study of cytotoxic CD8 clonotypes in ibrutinib-treated CLL. Sequencing used immunoSEQ multiplex PCR; TCRdb keeps in-frame clones, though not all of them. This sample has over 250,000 clones; around 69% occur once, and the top ten carry approximately 5.6%. The sample here was PBMCs, taken at disease progression, from a patient treated with ibrutinib. The source of these receptors is a human donor with chronic lymphocytic leukemia.

V gene TRBV27 combines with J gene TRBJ2-2; 7 bases map to TRBD2. The CDR3 runs to 16 residues. The germline V gene encodes CDR1 MNHEY and CDR2 SMNVEV (reference sequence). With 0 bases clipped from V and 2 bases from J, the junction kept 3 bases outside the gene matches. CDR3 protein: CASSLSGLTNTGELFF. DNA for the CDR3: TGTGCCAGCAGTTTATCGGGACTAACAAACACCGGGGAGCTGTTTTTT.

The J gene is TRBJ1-2, the V gene TRBV9; 7 bases match TRBD1. CDR3 length: 13 amino acids. Germline V lookup: CDR1 SGDLS, CDR2 YYNGEE. V trimming: 4 bases; J trimming: 5 bases; junction bases outside the gene matches: 5. CDR3 nucleotide sequence: TGTGCCAGCAGCTCGGACAGGACATATGGCTACACCTTC. Residues: CASSSDRTYGYTF.

This chain uses TRBV4-3 with TRBJ2-6; 8 positions agree with TRBD1. J lost 0 bases, V lost 6 bases, and 10 bases had no gene match. The CDR3 totals 18 residues. Germline values: CDR1 LGHNA, CDR2 YSLEER. The CDR3 coding sequence is TGCGCCAGCAGTGGGGACAGGCTCCCTTACTCTGGGGCCAACGTCCTGACTTTC. It yields the protein CASSGDRLPYSGANVLTF.

The rearrangement links TRBV28 to TRBJ1-5; possible D gene TRBD1, 5 bases. The CDR3 loop spans 13 amino acids. Trimming cost V 6 bases and J 3 bases, with 9 bases left between them. Germline-derived CDR1 and CDR2 are MDHEN and SYDVKM. The CDR3 is CASRRQYNQPQHF. Written as DNA, the CDR3 is TGTGCCAGCAGGCGACAGTACAATCAGCCCCAGCATTTT.

This clone was seen a few times. V gene TRBV9 combines with J gene TRBJ1-1; D may be TRBD1 (6 bases). Germline CDR1 reads SGDLS; CDR2 reads YYNGEE. This CDR3 is built from 14 residues. Trimming removed 4 bases from V and 6 bases from J, with 16 bases in between. CDR3 in amino acids: CASSPLQGLSEAFF. CDR3 bases: TGTGCCAGCAGCCCTTTACAGGGTCTCTCTGAAGCTTTCTTT.

The genes are TRBV4-1 and TRBJ2-7, with 12 nucleotides matching TRBD1. This CDR3 is built from 16 residues. With V trimmed by 3 bases and J by 2 bases, 5 bases remained unmatched. Germline V CDR1 and CDR2: MGHRA, YSYEKL. The CDR3 region is CASSQQGQGAPYEQYF. CDR3 bases: TGCGCCAGCAGCCAGCAGGGACAGGGGGCACCCTACGAGCAGTACTTC.

The rearrangement links TRBV2 to TRBJ1-2; 11 nucleotides line up with TRBD1. V shed 4 bases and J 0 bases; nucleotides not matched to a gene: 4. The CDR3 is 16 amino acids. Germline V CDR1 and CDR2: SNHLY, FYNNEI. In nucleotides, the CDR3 is TGTGCCAGCAGTGCGGACAGGGGGCGACCTAACTATGGCTACACCTTC. Translating gives CASSADRGRPNYGYTF.

The chain recombines TRBV11-2 with TRBJ2-7, with a possible D match to TRBD2 (6 bases). The CDR3 length is 14 residues. Deletions cut 5 bases from V and 0 bases from J, with 11 bases between. Germline assignment: CDR1 SGHAT and CDR2 FQNNGV. The CDR3 DNA sequence: TGTGCCAGCAGCAGGGACGGGAGCTCCTACGAGCAGTACTTC. It is translated as CASSRDGSSYEQYF.

This clone was counted at least ten times. The chain couples TRBV4-3 to TRBJ2-2; no firm D call. Deletions cut 0 bases from V and 5 bases from J, with 16 bases between. Germline CDR1 and CDR2: LGHNA and YSLEER. CDR3 size: 17 residues. The CDR3 here is CASSQDSGPGLTGELFF. The CDR3, as DNA: TGCGCCAGCAGCCAAGATTCTGGGCCAGGTCTTACCGGGGAGCTGTTTTTT.

This clone was seen once. The genes are TRBV14 and TRBJ2-5; TRBD1 matches 11 bases. This CDR3 spans 14 amino acids. The germline V gene encodes CDR1 SGHDN and CDR2 FVKESK. J was trimmed by 5 bases and V by 4 bases; bases with no gene match: 3. The CDR3 reads CASSRDRGRETQYF. The CDR3, as DNA: TGTGCCAGCAGCCGGGACAGGGGGAGGGAGACCCAGTACTTC.

The J gene is TRBJ2-1, the V gene TRBV4-3; D gene uncertain. Trimming took 2 bases from V and 6 from J, leaving 5 bases between them. The V gene's germline CDR1 is LGHNA and CDR2 YSLEER. The CDR3 loop spans 12 amino acids. The CDR3 sequence is CASSQPGNEQFF. The CDR3 region has the DNA TGCGCCAGCAGCCAACCCGGCAATGAGCAGTTCTTC.

DNA of the CDR3: TGTGCCAGCAGTATAGCAGGGGGTTTTCATGAGCAGTTCTTC. Protein sequence: CASSIAGGFHEQFF. This chain links TRBV28 with TRBJ2-1; TRBD1 matches 7 bases. CDR3 length: 14 residues. Trimming took 5 bases from V and 8 from J; bases not matched to a gene: 9. Looked up from germline, CDR1 is MDHEN and CDR2 is SYDVKM.

This chain uses TRBV7-8 with TRBJ1-1; a possible D gene is TRBD1 (5 bases). Germline-derived CDR1 and CDR2 are SGHVS and FQNEAQ. V lost 5 bases and J 0 bases, leaving 19 bases between the germline ends. This CDR3 region has 17 residues. CDR3 nucleotides: TGTGCCAGCAGCGTCCGTCGGGGCTTTCTTATGAACACTGAAGCTTTCTTT. It codes for CASSVRRGFLMNTEAFF.

The chain has TRBV10-3 and TRBJ2-5, with 8 bases identical to TRBD2. This CDR3 region has 16 residues. Trimming at V came to 2 bases and at J to 3 bases, leaving 8 bases not matched to a gene. CDR1 ENHRY and CDR2 SYGVKD come from the germline V gene. CDR3 residues: CAISEAKAGAKETQYF. The DNA of the CDR3 is TGTGCCATCAGTGAGGCCAAAGCGGGGGCCAAAGAGACCCAGTACTTC.

The table lists this clone with a count of one. The chain combines TRBV7-8 with TRBJ1-2; 9 bases are shared with TRBD1. This CDR3 region has 16 residues. Germline values: CDR1 SGHVS, CDR2 FQNEAQ. V shed 1 base and J 7 bases; nucleotides not matched to a gene: 10. DNA of the CDR3: TGTGCCAGCAGCTTAGGGTCCGGGACAGGGTTTTTTGGCTACACCTTC. Its protein product is CASSLGSGTGFFGYTF.

This clone was detected a few times. V usage is TRBV5-1 and J usage is TRBJ2-5; D is unclear. The CDR3 consists of 14 residues. Between the trimmed V and J ends, which lost 0 bases and 1 base, there was a span of 7 bases. Germline-derived CDR1 and CDR2 are SGHRS and YFSETQ. The CDR3: CASSLGLPQETQYF. The CDR3 DNA reads as TGCGCCAGCAGCTTGGGACTTCCCCAAGAGACCCAGTACTTC.

The rearrangement joins TRBV29-1 to TRBJ1-2; perhaps TRBD1 as D (5 bases). The CDR3 runs 11 residues. The germline CDR1 and CDR2 sequences are SQVTM and ANQGSEA. V was pared by 7 bases and J by 0 bases, with 6 bases between. This CDR3 reads CSAGTNYGYTF. As DNA, the CDR3 is TGCAGCGCAGGGACTAACTATGGCTACACCTTC.

This clone turned up a few times. The chain links TRBV4-1 to TRBJ2-4; D is uncertain. V lost 1 base and J 2 bases, leaving 3 bases between the germline ends. Germline V lookup: CDR1 MGHRA, CDR2 YSYEKL. The CDR3 contains 13 residues. In DNA, the CDR3 is TGCGCCAGCAGCCAAGTTCCCAAAAACATTCAGTACTTC. Translated, it gives CASSQVPKNIQYF.

The chain uses TRBV6-4 and TRBJ2-3; perhaps D is TRBD1 or TRBD2 (6 bases each). The length of the CDR3 is 14 residues. Trimming removed 6 bases from V and 0 bases from J, with 10 bases in between. Germline V gene data show CDR1 as MRHNA and CDR2 as SNTAGT. CDR3 nucleotides: TGTGCCAGCAGAAGGGGGGCTAGCACAGATACGCAGTATTTT. It codes for CASRRGASTDTQYF.

The CDR3 region is CASSQGALSGNTIYF. CDR3 DNA sequence: TGTGCCAGCAGTCAGGGGGCCCTCTCTGGAAACACCATATATTTT. V usage is TRBV25-1 and J usage is TRBJ1-3; 8 nucleotides line up with TRBD1. In germline, CDR1 is MGHDK, CDR2 SYGVNS. Trimming removed 5 bases from V and 0 bases from J; junction bases left unmatched: 3. The length of the CDR3 is 15 residues.

V gene TRBV6-5 combines with J gene TRBJ2-3; perhaps D is TRBD1 or TRBD2 (6 bases each). The CDR3 length is 14 residues. Trimming shortened V by 6 bases and J by 8 bases, and 18 bases separated the two germline ends. The germline gives CDR1 MNHEY, CDR2 SVGAGI. The CDR3 DNA reads as TGTGCCAGCAGATCCGGGGGCACTAGTGTTACGCAGTATTTT. It yields the protein CASRSGGTSVTQYF.

The chain is built from TRBV5-4 and TRBJ2-7; a weak D match, TRBD2 (5 bases). Trimming cost V 1 base and J 0 bases, with 14 bases left between them. CDR1 is SGHNT and CDR2 is YYREEE in the germline V gene (reference sequence). CDR3 size: 16 residues. CDR3 coding DNA: TGTGCCAGCAGCTTGCTGTCGGCGGGTGGCTCCTACGAGCAGTACTTC. Translating it yields CASSLLSAGGSYEQYF.

The V gene is TRBV18, the J gene TRBJ2-3; 7 bases agree with TRBD1. The CDR3 has 17 residues. Germline assignment: CDR1 KGHSH and CDR2 LQKENI. With V trimmed by 3 bases and J by 0 bases, 9 bases remained unmatched. The CDR3: CASSPPTGPASTDTQYF. The CDR3 DNA reads TGTGCCAGCTCACCCCCGACAGGGCCAGCTAGCACAGATACGCAGTATTTT.

The chain is built from TRBV30 and TRBJ2-7, with D possibly being TRBD2 (6 bases). The length of the CDR3 is 16 residues. Germline V gene data show CDR1 as GTSNPN and CDR2 as SVGIG (reference sequence). V lost 2 bases to trimming and J lost 2 bases, with 19 bases between them. CDR3 in DNA: TGTGCCTGGAGTCACTCTAGACGGACGGGGGCCTACGAGCAGTACTTC. Protein: CAWSHSRRTGAYEQYF.

The rearrangement links TRBV29-1 to TRBJ2-7, with 8 bases matching TRBD2. V shed 6 bases and J 0 bases; nucleotides not matched to a gene: 10. Germline values: CDR1 SQVTM, CDR2 ANQGSEA. The CDR3 consists of 15 residues. CDR3 amino acids: CSVGGLAGTSYEQYF. DNA for the CDR3: TGCAGCGTCGGAGGTCTAGCGGGTACCTCCTACGAGCAGTACTTC.